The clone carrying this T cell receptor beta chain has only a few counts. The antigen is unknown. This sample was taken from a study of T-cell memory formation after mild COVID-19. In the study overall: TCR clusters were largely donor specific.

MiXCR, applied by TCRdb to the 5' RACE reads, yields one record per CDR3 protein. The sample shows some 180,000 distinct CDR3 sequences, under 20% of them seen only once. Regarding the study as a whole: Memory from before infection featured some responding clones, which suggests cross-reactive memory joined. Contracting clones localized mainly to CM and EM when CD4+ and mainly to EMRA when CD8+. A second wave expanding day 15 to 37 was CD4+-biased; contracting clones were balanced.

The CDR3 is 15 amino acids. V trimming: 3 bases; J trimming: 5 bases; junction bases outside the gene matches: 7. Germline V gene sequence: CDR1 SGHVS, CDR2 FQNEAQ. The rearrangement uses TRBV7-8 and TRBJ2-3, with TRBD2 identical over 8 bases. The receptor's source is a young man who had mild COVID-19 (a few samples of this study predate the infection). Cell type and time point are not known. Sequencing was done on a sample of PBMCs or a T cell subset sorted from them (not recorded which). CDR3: CASSLGRGAGDTQYF. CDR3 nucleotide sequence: TGTGCCAGCAGCTTGGGGCGGGGGGCTGGAGATACGCAGTATTTT.